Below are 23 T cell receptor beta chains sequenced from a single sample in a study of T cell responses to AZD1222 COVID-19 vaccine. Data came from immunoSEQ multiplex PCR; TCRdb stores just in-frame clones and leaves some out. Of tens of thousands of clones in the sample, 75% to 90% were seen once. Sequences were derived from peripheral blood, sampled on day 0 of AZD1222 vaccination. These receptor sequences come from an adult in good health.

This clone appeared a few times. As DNA, the CDR3 is TGTGCCAGCAGTTTATCGGTCATTCTCACAGATACGCAGTATTTT. Its protein is CASSLSVILTDTQYF. The chain has TRBV27 and TRBJ2-3; D unresolved. V was shortened by 0 bases and J by 2 bases, with 9 bases between the two germline ends. Germline CDR1 is MNHEY and CDR2 is SMNVEV (reference sequence). The CDR3 totals 15 residues.

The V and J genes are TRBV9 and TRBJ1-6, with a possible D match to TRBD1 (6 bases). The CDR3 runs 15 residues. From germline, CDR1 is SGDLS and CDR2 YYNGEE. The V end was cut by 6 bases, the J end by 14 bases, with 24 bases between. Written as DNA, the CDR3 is TGTGCCAGCAACTCCGACGGGGGCCTTGGGAGGGCCCTCCACTTT. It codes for CASNSDGGLGRALHF.

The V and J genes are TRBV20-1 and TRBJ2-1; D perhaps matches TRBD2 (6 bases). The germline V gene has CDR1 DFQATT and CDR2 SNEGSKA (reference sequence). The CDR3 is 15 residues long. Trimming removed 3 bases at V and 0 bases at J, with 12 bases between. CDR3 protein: CSASWGGISYNEQFF. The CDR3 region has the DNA TGCAGTGCTAGTTGGGGCGGGATCTCCTACAATGAGCAGTTCTTC.

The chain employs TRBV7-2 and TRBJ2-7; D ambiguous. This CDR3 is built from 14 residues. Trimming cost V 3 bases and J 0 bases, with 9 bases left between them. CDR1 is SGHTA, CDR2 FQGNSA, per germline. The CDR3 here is CASSLSQISYEQYF. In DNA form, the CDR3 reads TGTGCCAGCAGCTTGTCACAAATCTCCTACGAGCAGTACTTC.

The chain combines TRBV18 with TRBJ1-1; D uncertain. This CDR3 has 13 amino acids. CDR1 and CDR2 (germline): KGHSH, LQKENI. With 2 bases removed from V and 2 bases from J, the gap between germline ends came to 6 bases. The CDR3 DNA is TGTGCCAGCTCACCAGGTCGTAACACTGAAGCTTTCTTT. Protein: CASSPGRNTEAFF.

In nucleotides, the CDR3 is TGCGCCAGCAGCTTAGGGCAGGCGGTAGGCTATGGCTACACCTTC. Residues: CASSLGQAVGYGYTF. The chain has TRBV5-1 and TRBJ1-2; D gene uncertain. The CDR3 is 15 residues long. Per germline, CDR1 SGHRS and CDR2 YFSETQ. V was cut by 2 bases and J by 4 bases, with 15 bases left in between.

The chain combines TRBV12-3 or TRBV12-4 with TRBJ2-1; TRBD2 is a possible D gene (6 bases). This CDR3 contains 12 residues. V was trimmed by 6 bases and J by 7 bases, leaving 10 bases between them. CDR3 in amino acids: CASSRGGNEQFF. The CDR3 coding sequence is TGTGCCAGCAGCCGGGGAGGTAATGAGCAGTTCTTC.

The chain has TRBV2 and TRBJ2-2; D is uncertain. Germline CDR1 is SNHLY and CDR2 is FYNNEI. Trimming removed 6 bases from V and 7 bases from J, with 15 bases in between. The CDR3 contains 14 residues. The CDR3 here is CASRRLTASGELFF. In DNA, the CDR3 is TGTGCCAGCAGGAGGCTTACAGCGAGCGGGGAGCTGTTTTTT.

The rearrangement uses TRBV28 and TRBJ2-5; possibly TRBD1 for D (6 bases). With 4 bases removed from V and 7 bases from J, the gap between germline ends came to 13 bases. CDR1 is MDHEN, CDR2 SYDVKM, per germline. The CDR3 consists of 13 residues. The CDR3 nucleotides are TGTGCCAGCAGTTCTTACAGGGATGGGACCCAGTACTTC. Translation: CASSSYRDGTQYF.

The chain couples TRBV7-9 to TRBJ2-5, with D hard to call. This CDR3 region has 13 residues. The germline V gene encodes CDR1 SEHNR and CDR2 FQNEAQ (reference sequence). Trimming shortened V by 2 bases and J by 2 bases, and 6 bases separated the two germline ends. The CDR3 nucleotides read TGTGCCAGCAGCTTATTCGGACAAGAGACCCAGTACTTC. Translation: CASSLFGQETQYF.

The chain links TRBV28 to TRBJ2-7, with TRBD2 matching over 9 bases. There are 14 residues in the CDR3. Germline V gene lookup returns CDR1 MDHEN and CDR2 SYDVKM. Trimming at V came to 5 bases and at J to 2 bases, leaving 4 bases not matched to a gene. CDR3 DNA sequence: TGTGCCAGCAGTACTAGCGGGTCTACCTACGAGCAGTACTTC. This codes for CASSTSGSTYEQYF.

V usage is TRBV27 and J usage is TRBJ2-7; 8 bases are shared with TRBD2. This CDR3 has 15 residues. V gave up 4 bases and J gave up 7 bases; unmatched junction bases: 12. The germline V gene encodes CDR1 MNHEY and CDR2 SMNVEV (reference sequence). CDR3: CASSYLAGGRKEQYF. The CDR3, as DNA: TGTGCCAGCAGTTATCTCGCGGGAGGACGTAAAGAGCAGTACTTC.

Written as DNA, the CDR3 is TGCGCCAGCAGCTTGTTGGTACGGGAGACCCAGTACTTC. Translated, it gives CASSLLVRETQYF. The chain carries TRBV5-1 and TRBJ2-5; D not resolved. The CDR3 has 13 amino acids. The ends were cut back, 1 base at V and 5 bases at J, with 9 bases in the middle. Looked up from germline, CDR1 is SGHRS and CDR2 is YFSETQ.

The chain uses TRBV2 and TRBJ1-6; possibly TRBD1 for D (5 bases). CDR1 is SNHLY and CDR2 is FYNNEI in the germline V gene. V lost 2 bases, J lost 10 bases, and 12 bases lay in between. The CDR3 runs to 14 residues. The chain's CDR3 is CASSEMGGGSPLHF. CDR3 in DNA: TGTGCCAGCAGTGAAATGGGGGGGGGATCACCCCTCCACTTT.

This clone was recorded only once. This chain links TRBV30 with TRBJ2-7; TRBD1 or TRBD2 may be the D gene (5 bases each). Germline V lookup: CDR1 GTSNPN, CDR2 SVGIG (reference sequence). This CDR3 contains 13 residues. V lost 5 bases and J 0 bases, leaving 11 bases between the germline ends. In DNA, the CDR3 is TGTGCCTGGGGGGACGGACGCTCCTACGAGCAGTACTTC. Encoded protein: CAWGDGRSYEQYF.

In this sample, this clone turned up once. The CDR3 protein is CASSPLRQGWDSPLHF. Here the CDR3 DNA reads TGTGCCAGCAGTCCCCTGAGGCAGGGGTGGGATTCACCCCTCCACTTT. This chain uses TRBV6-6 with TRBJ1-6; maybe TRBD1 (6 bases). From germline, CDR1 is MNHNY and CDR2 SVGAGI (reference sequence). Trimming stripped 5 bases from V and 8 bases from J, with 19 bases between. This CDR3 is 16 amino acids long.

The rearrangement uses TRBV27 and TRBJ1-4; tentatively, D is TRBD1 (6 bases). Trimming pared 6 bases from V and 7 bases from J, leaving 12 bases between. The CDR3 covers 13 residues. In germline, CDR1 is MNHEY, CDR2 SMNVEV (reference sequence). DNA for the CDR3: TGTGCCAGCAGAGGGGGGCGATCTGAAAAACTGTTTTTT. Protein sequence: CASRGGRSEKLFF.

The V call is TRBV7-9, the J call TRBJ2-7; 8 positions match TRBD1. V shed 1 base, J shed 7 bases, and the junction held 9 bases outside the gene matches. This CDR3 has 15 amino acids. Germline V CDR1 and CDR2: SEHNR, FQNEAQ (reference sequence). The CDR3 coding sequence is TGTGCCAGCAGCTTAGTGGCAGGGGGCTTTAATGAGCAGTACTTC. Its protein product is CASSLVAGGFNEQYF.

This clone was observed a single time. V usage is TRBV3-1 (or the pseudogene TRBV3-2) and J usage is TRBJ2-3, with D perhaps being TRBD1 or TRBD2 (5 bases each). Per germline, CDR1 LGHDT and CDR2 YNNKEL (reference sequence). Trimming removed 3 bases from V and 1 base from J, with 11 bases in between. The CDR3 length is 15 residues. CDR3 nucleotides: TGTGCCAGCAGCCAGAGGGGAGCGGGCACAGATACGCAGTATTTT. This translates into CASSQRGAGTDTQYF.

CDR3 sequence: CASSPRASYNEQFF. The CDR3 bases are TGTGCCAGCAGCCCGCGCGCCTCCTACAATGAGCAGTTCTTC. The chain is built from TRBV3-1 (or the pseudogene TRBV3-2) and TRBJ2-1; D gene ambiguous. Germline V CDR1 and CDR2: LGHDT, YNNKEL (reference sequence). This CDR3 has 14 residues. Trimming removed 4 bases at V and 0 bases at J, with 7 bases between.

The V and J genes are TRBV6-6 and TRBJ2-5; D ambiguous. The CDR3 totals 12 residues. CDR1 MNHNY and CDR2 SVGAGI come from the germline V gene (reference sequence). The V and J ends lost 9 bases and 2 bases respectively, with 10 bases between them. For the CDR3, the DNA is TGTGCCAGTTCTCTGGGACAAGAGACCCAGTACTTC. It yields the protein CASSLGQETQYF.

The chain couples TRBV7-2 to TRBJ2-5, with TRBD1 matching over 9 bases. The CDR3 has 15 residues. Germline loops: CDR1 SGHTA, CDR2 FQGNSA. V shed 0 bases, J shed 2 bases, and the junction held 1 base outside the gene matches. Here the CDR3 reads CASSLAGTGQETQYF. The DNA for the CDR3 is TGTGCCAGCAGCTTAGCCGGGACAGGGCAAGAGACCCAGTACTTC.

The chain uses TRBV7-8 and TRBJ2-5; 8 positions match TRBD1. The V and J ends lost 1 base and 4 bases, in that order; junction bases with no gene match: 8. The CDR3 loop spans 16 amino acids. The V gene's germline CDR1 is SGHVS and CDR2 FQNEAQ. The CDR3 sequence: CASSLDLVQGVETQYF. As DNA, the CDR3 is TGTGCCAGCAGCTTAGACCTGGTACAGGGGGTAGAGACCCAGTACTTC.